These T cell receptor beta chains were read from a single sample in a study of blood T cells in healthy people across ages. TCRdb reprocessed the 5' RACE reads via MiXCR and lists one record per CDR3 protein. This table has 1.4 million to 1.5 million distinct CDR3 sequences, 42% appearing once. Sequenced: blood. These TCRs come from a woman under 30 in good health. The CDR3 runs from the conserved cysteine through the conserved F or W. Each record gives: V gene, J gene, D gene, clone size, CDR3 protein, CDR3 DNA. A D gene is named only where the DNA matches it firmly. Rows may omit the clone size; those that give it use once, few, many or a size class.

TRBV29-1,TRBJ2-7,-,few,CSVGLTEGSYEQYF,TGCAGCGTTGGGTTGACCGAGGGGTCCTACGAGCAGTACTTC
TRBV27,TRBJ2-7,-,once,CASSSLGAGIYEQYF,TGTGCCAGCAGTTCCCTTGGGGCGGGTATCTACGAGCAGTACTTC
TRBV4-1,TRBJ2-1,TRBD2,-,CASSQVRGSYNEQFF,TGCGCCAGCAGCCAAGTGCGGGGGAGCTACAATGAGCAGTTCTTC
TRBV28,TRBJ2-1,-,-,CASSPPWQGSSLTMRHNEQFF,TGTGCCAGCAGTCCCCCCTGGCAGGGGTCTTCCTTGACGATGCGCCACAATGAGCAGTTCTTC
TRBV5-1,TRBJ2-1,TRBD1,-,CASISGTVRSSYNEQFF,TGCGCCAGCATCTCAGGGACAGTCAGGAGCTCCTACAATGAGCAGTTCTTC
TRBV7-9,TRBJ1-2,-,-,CASSLEGYTF,TGTGCCAGCAGCTTAGAAGGCTACACCTTC
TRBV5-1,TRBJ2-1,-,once,CASSLQGYSYNEQFF,TGCGCCAGCAGCTTACAGGGTTATTCCTACAATGAGCAGTTCTTC
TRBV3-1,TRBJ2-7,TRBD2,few,CASSQTRRLAGPYEQYF,TGTGCCAGCAGCCAAACCCGTAGGCTAGCGGGTCCTTACGAGCAGTACTTC
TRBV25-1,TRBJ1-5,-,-,CASSAQPNQPQRF,TGTGCCAGCAGTGCACAGCCGAATCAGCCCCAGCGTTTT
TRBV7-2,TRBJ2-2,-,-,CASSSHWPWGTGELFF,TGTGCCAGCAGCTCCCACTGGCCTTGGGGCACCGGGGAGCTGTTTTTT
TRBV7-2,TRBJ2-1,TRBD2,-,CASSLAWEGRDNEQFF,TGTGCCAGCAGCTTAGCGTGGGAGGGAAGGGACAATGAGCAGTTCTTC
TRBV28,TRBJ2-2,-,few,CASSQGGTPGELFF,TGTGCCAGCAGTCAGGGCGGGACCCCCGGGGAGCTGTTTTTT
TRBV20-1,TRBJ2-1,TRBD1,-,CSASGTGAGNEQFF,TGCAGTGCTTCCGGGACAGGGGCCGGGAATGAGCAGTTCTTC
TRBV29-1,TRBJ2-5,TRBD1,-,CSVVRQGKKETQYF,TGCAGTGTTGTTCGACAGGGGAAGAAGGAGACCCAGTACTTC
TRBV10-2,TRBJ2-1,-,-,CACGEPGEPNEQFF,TGCGCCTGTGGTGAACCAGGAGAACCCAATGAGCAGTTCTTC
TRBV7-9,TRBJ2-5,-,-,CATPGGPQETQYF,TGTGCGACCCCCGGGGGGCCACAGGAGACCCAGTACTTC
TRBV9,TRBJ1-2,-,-,CASSVAGEGSNYGYTF,TGTGCCAGCAGCGTAGCTGGGGAAGGCTCTAACTATGGCTACACCTTC
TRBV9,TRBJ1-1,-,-,CVSSPRSQGMGTEAFF,TGTGTCAGCAGCCCCCGATCACAGGGCATGGGCACTGAAGCTTTCTTT
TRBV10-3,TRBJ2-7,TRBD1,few,CAIRATGVDVQYF,TGTGCCATCAGAGCGACAGGGGTGGATGTGCAGTACTTC
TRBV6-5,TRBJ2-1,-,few,CASSGVGAGEQFF,TGTGCCAGCAGCGGTGTCGGGGCTGGGGAGCAGTTCTTC
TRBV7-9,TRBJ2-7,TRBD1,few,CASTLRDRGYEQYF,TGTGCCAGCACCCTCCGGGACAGAGGCTACGAGCAGTACTTC
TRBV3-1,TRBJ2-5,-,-,CASEAGANQQYF,TGTGCCAGCGAGGCGGGGGCTAACCAGCAGTACTTC
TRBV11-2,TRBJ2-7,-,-,CASSQNQRTPIPNEQYF,TGTGCCAGCAGCCAAAACCAACGGACCCCGATCCCCAACGAGCAGTACTTC
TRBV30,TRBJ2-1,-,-,CAWSVGFGNEQFF,TGTGCCTGGAGTGTAGGTTTTGGGAATGAGCAGTTCTTC